This TCR beta chain was sequenced for a study of T cell responses to AZD1222 COVID-19 vaccine. The method was immunoSEQ multiplex PCR; TCRdb's version includes in-frame clones alone and lacks a portion of them. Of about 120,000 clones listed, approximately 84% are singletons. The V gene's germline CDR1 is MNHEY and CDR2 SVGAGI. This CDR3 spans 13 amino acids. The V end lost 2 bases, the J end lost 11 bases, and 14 bases lay between the germline ends. The source material was peripheral blood, sampled on day 0 of AZD1222 vaccination. This sequence originates from an adult in good health. The chain joins TRBV6-5 to TRBJ2-3; D unclear. The DNA for the CDR3 is TGTGCCAGCAGTTACGGAAGGGCCGGCTGGCAGTATTTT. Its protein is CASSYGRAGWQYF.